These T cell receptor beta chains were read from a single sample in a study of cytomegalovirus exposure and HLA in healthy donors. Assay: immunoSEQ multiplex PCR; the TCRdb copy retains only in-frame clones and omits some. The sample has approximately 100,000 clones, roughly 76% seen once. The sample comprised PBMCs. The receptors come from a man aged 35 to 55 in good health and CMV-seronegative. The CDR3 runs from the conserved cysteine through the conserved F or W. The D gene is left open where the match is weak. Rows may omit the clone size; those that give it use once, few, many or a size class.

D gene | J gene | V gene | clone size | CDR3 protein | CDR3 DNA
TRBD1 | TRBJ1-1 | TRBV29-1 | - | CSVGQGANTEAFF | TGCAGCGTTGGACAGGGGGCGAACACTGAAGCTTTCTTT
TRBD1 | TRBJ1-1 | TRBV14 | - | CASSQAGTGTEAFF | TGTGCCAGCAGCCAAGCCGGGACAGGGACTGAAGCTTTCTTT
- | TRBJ1-2 | TRBV11-2 | - | CASSLDFGYTF | TGTGCCAGCAGCTTAGACTTTGGCTACACCTTC
- | TRBJ1-3 | TRBV18 | - | CASSPAGAFSGNTIYF | TGTGCCAGCTCACCAGCAGGGGCCTTCTCTGGAAACACCATATATTTT
TRBD1 | TRBJ1-6 | TRBV5-1 | - | CASSTRDRGFNSPLHF | TGCGCCAGCAGCACCCGGGACAGGGGTTTTAATTCACCCCTCCACTTT
- | TRBJ1-5 | TRBV7-9 | few | CASSLGTNSNQPQHF | TGTGCCAGCAGCTTAGGGACAAATAGCAATCAGCCCCAGCATTTT
- | TRBJ1-6 | TRBV5-5 | - | CASSLQHLAGNSPLHF | TGTGCCAGCAGCTTACAGCACCTAGCGGGCAATTCACCCCTCCACTTT
- | TRBJ2-7 | TRBV10-1 | - | CAIVPYEQYF | TGCGCCATAGTCCCCTACGAGCAGTACTTC
- | TRBJ2-6 | TRBV27 | once | CASSFGVSGANVLTF | TGTGCCAGCAGTTTCGGTGTCTCTGGGGCCAACGTCCTGACTTTC
- | TRBJ2-3 | TRBV29-1 | once | CSVARVSSSTDTQYF | TGCAGCGTTGCTCGGGTTAGCTCTAGCACAGATACGCAGTATTTT
TRBD2 | TRBJ2-3 | TRBV6-5 | - | CASRDGGADTQYF | TGTGCCAGCAGAGACGGGGGGGCAGATACGCAGTATTTT
- | TRBJ1-2 | TRBV2 | - | CASSEVRVGYTF | TGTGCCAGCAGTGAAGTCAGGGTTGGCTACACCTTC
TRBD1 | TRBJ1-1 | TRBV5-1 | - | CATRGQGDTEAFF | TGCGCCACTCGCGGACAGGGGGACACTGAAGCTTTCTTT
- | TRBJ2-7 | TRBV5-1 | - | CASSLSGSSYEQYF | TGCGCCAGCAGCTTATCCGGGAGCTCCTACGAGCAGTACTTC
TRBD1 | TRBJ2-1 | TRBV7-9 | - | CSSSLRGQENNEQFF | TGTTCCAGCAGCTTAAGGGGACAGGAAAACAATGAGCAGTTCTTC
- | TRBJ1-5 | TRBV11-2 | - | CASSLRQDGQPQHF | TGTGCCAGCAGCTTACGGCAGGATGGTCAGCCCCAGCATTTT